This TCR beta chain was sequenced during a study of breast tumors, draining lymph nodes, adjacent tissues. Notes on the study in general: Tumors had less TCR diversity than lymph nodes, more than nontumor tissue. The data were judged consistent with most tumor T cells coming from lymph node and expanding in tumor.

From germline, CDR1 is WSHSY and CDR2 SAAADI. V gave up 5 bases and J gave up 6 bases, with 11 bases separating them. This CDR3 region has 13 residues. Breast cancer patients provided tissue from their axillary draining lymph nodes. TCRdb re-called the multiplex PCR reads with MiXCR, one entry per CDR3 protein. The sample carries about 140,000 distinct CDR3 sequences, 32% recorded once. Of note for this clonotype: What it binds is unknown.

This receptor was identified in a female donor with breast cancer. Some clones in this sample may be carry-over from other donors' samples. Source material: axillary lymph node tissue. The gene calls are TRBV10-2 and TRBJ1-5, with D possibly being TRBD1 (5 bases). CDR3 DNA sequence: TGCGCCAGCAGTTTCGGGCAGGGTCAGCCCCAGCATTTT. The encoded protein is CASSFGQGQPQHF.